The 13 T cell receptor beta chains presented below share a single source sample, sequenced in a study of breast tumors, draining lymph nodes, adjacent tissues. The lymph nodes were axillary draining lymph nodes from breast cancer patients. Via MiXCR, TCRdb re-called the multiplex PCR reads, giving one row per CDR3 protein. The sample carries about 140,000 distinct CDR3 sequences, 30% to 35% recorded once. Specimen: axillary lymph node tissue. Receptors originate from a female donor with breast cancer. Some clones in this sample may be carry-over from other donors' samples.

This clonotype occurred many times. This chain's CDR3 is CASSFLGLSTDTQYF. The DNA for the CDR3 is TGTGCCAGCAGCTTTCTTGGCCTTAGCACAGATACGCAGTATTTT. The genes are TRBV7-2 and TRBJ2-3; D gene uncertain. Trimming took off 3 bases at V and 0 bases at J, with 10 bases between the two ends. Per the germline V gene, CDR1 is SGHTA and CDR2 is FQGNSA. This CDR3 is built from 15 residues.

At least ten counts were recorded for this clonotype. The V and J genes are TRBV5-1 and TRBJ2-5, with unresolved D. V lost 2 bases and J 3 bases, leaving 8 bases between the germline ends. The CDR3 length is 13 residues. Germline lookup yields CDR1 SGHRS and CDR2 YFSETQ. The CDR3: CASSFGLEETQYF. CDR3 DNA sequence: TGCGCCAGCAGCTTTGGCCTGGAAGAGACCCAGTACTTC.

This clonotype occurred many times. This rearrangement joins TRBV19 to TRBJ1-6; D might be TRBD1 (6 bases). Trimming shortened V by 6 bases and J by 7 bases, and 22 bases separated the two germline ends. Germline V gives CDR1 LNHDA, CDR2 SQIVND (reference sequence). The CDR3 is 17 residues long. Written as DNA, the CDR3 is TGTGCCAGTAGCCCCCGCTTAGGGGGTAGTGGGAATTCACCCCTCCACTTT. Residues: CASSPRLGGSGNSPLHF.

The sample holds many counts of this clonotype. The chain carries TRBV6-5 and TRBJ1-3, with a possible D match to TRBD1 (5 bases). The CDR3 loop spans 16 amino acids. V lost 6 bases and J lost 0, with 15 bases in between. In germline, CDR1 is MNHEY, CDR2 SVGAGI. The CDR3 protein is CASSPRAATSGNTIYF. In DNA, the CDR3 is TGTGCCAGCAGCCCCAGGGCAGCAACCTCTGGAAACACCATATATTTT.

Of note for this clonotype: A read error may account for a junction end that differs from germline. V usage is TRBV6-6 and J usage is TRBJ1-2, with D perhaps TRBD1 (5 bases). CDR1 and CDR2 from the germline V gene are MNHNY and SVGAGI (reference sequence). CDR3 length equals 12 residues. This CDR3 is CASSHSEGAATF. CDR3 bases: TGTGCCAGCAGTCACTCAGAAGGGGCTGCCACCTTC.

This clonotype occurred many times. The chain links TRBV28 to TRBJ1-5; 7 bases map to TRBD1. Unmatched junction bases numbered 16, after V lost 5 bases and J lost 9 bases. CDR1 and CDR2 from the germline V gene are MDHEN and SYDVKM. The CDR3 length is 16 residues. CDR3 in amino acids: CASSLPRGGERRPQHF. CDR3 bases: TGTGCCAGCAGTCTCCCCCGAGGGGGCGAAAGAAGGCCCCAGCATTTT.

This clonotype was found many times. The chain is built from TRBV9 and TRBJ2-1, with D maybe TRBD2 (6 bases). Trimming removed 4 bases from V and 3 bases from J, with 11 bases in between. The CDR3 has 14 amino acids. Germline values: CDR1 SGDLS, CDR2 YYNGEE. The CDR3 nucleotides read TGTGCCAGCAGCCCAGAGACTAGCTACAATGAGCAGTTCTTC. It yields the protein CASSPETSYNEQFF.

The gene calls are TRBV7-8 and TRBJ2-7; D could derive from TRBD1 or TRBD2 (5 bases each). This CDR3 has 14 amino acids. In germline, CDR1 is SGHVS, CDR2 FQNEAQ. V gave up 2 bases and J gave up 6 bases, with 14 bases separating them. The CDR3 reads CASSLFEGPTEQYV. CDR3 nucleotides: TGTGCCAGCAGCTTATTTGAGGGGCCGACCGAGCAGTACGTC.

The V call is TRBV6-6, the J call TRBJ1-1; no clear D gene. The length of the CDR3 is 13 residues. Germline lookup yields CDR1 MNHNY and CDR2 SVGAGI (reference sequence). V was cut by 6 bases and J by 4 bases, with 12 bases left in between. The CDR3 DNA reads TGTGCCAGCAGCGCGTTAGAAGCCACTGAAGCTTTCTTT. Protein sequence: CASSALEATEAFF.

This clonotype showed up many times. The V and J genes are TRBV5-1 and TRBJ1-3, with 8 bases matching TRBD1. The CDR3 sequence is 15 residues long. CDR1 is SGHRS, CDR2 YFSETQ, per germline. Trimming cost V 0 bases and J 3 bases; bases outside gene matches: 2. CDR3 DNA: TGCGCCAGCAGCTTGGATGGACAGGGTGGAAACACCATATATTTT. Amino acids: CASSLDGQGGNTIYF.

In its sample, this clonotype was seen many times. The chain is built from TRBV6-1 and TRBJ2-2; D tentatively fits TRBD1 or TRBD2 (6 bases each). This CDR3 spans 16 amino acids. Germline V CDR1 and CDR2: MNHNS, SASEGT. Deletions cut 3 bases from V and 4 bases from J, with 15 bases between. The CDR3 DNA is TGTGCCAGCAGTGAGGCGGGACACCCGAGCACCGGGGAGCTGTTTTTT. Its protein is CASSEAGHPSTGELFF.

This clonotype occurred many times. The chain combines TRBV6-2 or TRBV6-3 with TRBJ1-4; 7 bases match TRBD1. CDR3 length equals 15 residues. V trimming: 4 bases; J trimming: 5 bases; junction bases outside the gene matches: 7. Germline CDR1 MNHEY, CDR2 SVGEGT. CDR3 residues: CASSSETGHNEKLFF. The CDR3 nucleotides read TGTGCCAGCAGTTCGGAGACAGGGCACAATGAAAAACTGTTTTTT.

Ten or more counts support this clonotype. The gene calls are TRBV29-1 and TRBJ2-4; 7 positions agree with TRBD1. Germline trimming cut 0 bases from V and 1 base from J; bases unmatched to any gene: 15. The germline V gene encodes CDR1 SQVTM and CDR2 ANQGSEA. This CDR3 is 19 amino acids long. CDR3 protein: CSVEDTGDPWSVAKNIQYF. The CDR3, as DNA: TGCAGCGTTGAAGATACAGGGGACCCATGGTCCGTTGCCAAAAACATTCAGTACTTC.